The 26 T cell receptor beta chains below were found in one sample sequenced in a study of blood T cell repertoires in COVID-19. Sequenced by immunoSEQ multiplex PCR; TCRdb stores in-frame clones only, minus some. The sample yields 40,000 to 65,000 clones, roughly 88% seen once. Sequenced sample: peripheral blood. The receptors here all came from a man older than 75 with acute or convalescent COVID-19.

DNA for the CDR3: TGTGCCAGCAGTTTTACAGGGTTGACAGATACGCAGTATTTT. Amino acid sequence: CASSFTGLTDTQYF. This sequence joins TRBV6-2 or TRBV6-3 and TRBJ2-3, with D possibly TRBD1 on 6 matching bases. Trimming left V 4 bases short and J 3 bases short, with 11 bases between. CDR1 and CDR2 from the germline V gene are MNHEY and SVGEGT. This CDR3 is 14 amino acids long.

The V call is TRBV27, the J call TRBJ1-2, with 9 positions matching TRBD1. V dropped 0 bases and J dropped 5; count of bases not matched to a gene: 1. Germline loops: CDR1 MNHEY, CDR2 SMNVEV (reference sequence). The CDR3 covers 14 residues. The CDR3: CASSLSGTGYGYTF. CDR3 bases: TGTGCCAGCAGTTTATCGGGGACAGGGTATGGCTACACCTTC.

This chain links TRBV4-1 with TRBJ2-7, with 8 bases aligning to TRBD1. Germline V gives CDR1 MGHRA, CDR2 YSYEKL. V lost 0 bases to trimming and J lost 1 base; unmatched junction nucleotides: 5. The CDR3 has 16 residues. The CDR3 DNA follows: TGCGCCAGCAGCCAAGAGGGTACAGGGGGTTCCTACGAGCAGTACTTC. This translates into CASSQEGTGGSYEQYF.

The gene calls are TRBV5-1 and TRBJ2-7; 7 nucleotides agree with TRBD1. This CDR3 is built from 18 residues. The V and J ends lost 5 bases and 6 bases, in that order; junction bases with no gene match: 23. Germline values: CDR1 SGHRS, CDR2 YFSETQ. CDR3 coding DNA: TGCGCCAGCAGTCCGATGGACAGGAGCTCCTACGAGCAGGCCGAGCAGTACTTC. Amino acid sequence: CASSPMDRSSYEQAEQYF.

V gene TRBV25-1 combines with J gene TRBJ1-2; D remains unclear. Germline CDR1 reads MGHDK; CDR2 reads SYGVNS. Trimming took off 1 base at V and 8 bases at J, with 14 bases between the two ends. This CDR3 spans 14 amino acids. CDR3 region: CASSEWAPGKGYTF. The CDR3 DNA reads TGTGCCAGCAGTGAATGGGCCCCTGGAAAAGGCTACACCTTC.

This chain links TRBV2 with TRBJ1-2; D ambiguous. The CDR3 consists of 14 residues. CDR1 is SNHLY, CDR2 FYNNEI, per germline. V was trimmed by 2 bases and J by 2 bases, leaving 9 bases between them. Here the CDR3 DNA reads TGTGCCAGCAGTGAACAGGTTTTCAACTATGGCTACACCTTC. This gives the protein CASSEQVFNYGYTF.

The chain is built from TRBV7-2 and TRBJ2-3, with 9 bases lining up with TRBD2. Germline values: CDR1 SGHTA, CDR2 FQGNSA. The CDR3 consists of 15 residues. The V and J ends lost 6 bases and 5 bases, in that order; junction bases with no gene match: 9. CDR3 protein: CASRFGRGGLDTQYF. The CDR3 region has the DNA TGTGCCAGCAGGTTCGGGCGGGGGGGATTAGATACGCAGTATTTT. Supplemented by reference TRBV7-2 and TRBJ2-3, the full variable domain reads GAGVSQSPSNKVTEKGKDVELRCDPISGHTALYWYRQSLGQGLEFLIYFQGNSAPDKSGLPSDRFSAERTGGSVSTLTIQRTQQEDSAVYLCASRFGRGGLDTQYFGPGTRLTVL.

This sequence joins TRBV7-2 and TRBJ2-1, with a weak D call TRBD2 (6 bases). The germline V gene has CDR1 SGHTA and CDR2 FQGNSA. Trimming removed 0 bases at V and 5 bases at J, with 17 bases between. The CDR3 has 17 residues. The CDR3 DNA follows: TGTGCCAGCAGCTTAGCTGTGTTGGCGGGGTGGAACAATGAGCAGTTCTTC. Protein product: CASSLAVLAGWNNEQFF.

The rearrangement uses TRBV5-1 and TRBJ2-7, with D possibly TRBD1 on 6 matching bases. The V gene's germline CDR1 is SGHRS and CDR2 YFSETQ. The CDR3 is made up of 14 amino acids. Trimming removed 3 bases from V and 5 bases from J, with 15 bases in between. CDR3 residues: CASSSSGTSNEQYF. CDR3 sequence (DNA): TGCGCCAGCAGCTCATCCGGGACATCAAACGAGCAGTACTTC.

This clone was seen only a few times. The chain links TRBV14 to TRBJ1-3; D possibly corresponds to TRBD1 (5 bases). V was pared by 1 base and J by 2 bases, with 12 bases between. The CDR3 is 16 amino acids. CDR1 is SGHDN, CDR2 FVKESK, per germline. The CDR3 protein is CASSQGWRDPGNTIYF. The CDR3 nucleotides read TGTGCCAGCAGCCAAGGTTGGAGGGACCCTGGAAACACCATATATTTT.

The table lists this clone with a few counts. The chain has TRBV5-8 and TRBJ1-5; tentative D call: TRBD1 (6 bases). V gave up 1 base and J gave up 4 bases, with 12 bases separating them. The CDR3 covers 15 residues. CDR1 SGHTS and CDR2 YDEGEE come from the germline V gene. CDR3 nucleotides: TGTGCCAGCAGCTTGATAGGGGGAGAGAATCAGCCCCAGCATTTT. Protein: CASSLIGGENQPQHF.

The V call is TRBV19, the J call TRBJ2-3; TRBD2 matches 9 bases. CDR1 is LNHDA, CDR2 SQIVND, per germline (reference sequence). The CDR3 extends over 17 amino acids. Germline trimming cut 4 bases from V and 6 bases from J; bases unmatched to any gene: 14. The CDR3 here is CASSTLRAGGIRDTQYF. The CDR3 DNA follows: TGTGCCAGTAGTACCCTACGGGCGGGGGGGATAAGGGATACGCAGTATTTT. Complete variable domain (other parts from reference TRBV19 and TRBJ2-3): DGGITQSPKYLFRKEGQNVTLSCEQNLNHDAMYWYRQDPGQGLRLIYYSQIVNDFQKGDIAEGYSVSREKKESFPLTVTSAQKNPTAFYLCASSTLRAGGIRDTQYFGPGTRLTVL.

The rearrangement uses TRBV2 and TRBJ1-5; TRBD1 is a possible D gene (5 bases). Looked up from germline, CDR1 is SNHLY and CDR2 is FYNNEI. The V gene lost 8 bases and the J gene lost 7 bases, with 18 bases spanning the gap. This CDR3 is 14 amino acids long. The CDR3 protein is CASGLTGSPQPQHF. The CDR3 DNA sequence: TGTGCCAGCGGCCTAACAGGATCCCCACAGCCCCAGCATTTT.

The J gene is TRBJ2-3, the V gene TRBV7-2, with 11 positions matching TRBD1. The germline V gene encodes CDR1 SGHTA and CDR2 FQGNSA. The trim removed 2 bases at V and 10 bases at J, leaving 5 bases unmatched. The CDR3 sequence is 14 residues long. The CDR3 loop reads CASSLMGQGVSQYF. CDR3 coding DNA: TGTGCCAGCAGCTTAATGGGACAGGGGGTTTCGCAGTATTTT.

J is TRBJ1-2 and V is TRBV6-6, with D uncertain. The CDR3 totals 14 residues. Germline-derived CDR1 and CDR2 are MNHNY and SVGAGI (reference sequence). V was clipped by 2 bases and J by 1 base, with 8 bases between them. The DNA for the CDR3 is TGTGCCAGCAGTTACAGCGAGTTTAACTATGGCTACACCTTC. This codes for CASSYSEFNYGYTF.

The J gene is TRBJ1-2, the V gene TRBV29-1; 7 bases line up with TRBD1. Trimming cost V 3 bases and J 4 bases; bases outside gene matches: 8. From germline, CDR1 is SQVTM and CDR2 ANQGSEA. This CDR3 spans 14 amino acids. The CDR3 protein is CSVDERGLPYGYTF. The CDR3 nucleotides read TGCAGCGTTGATGAAAGGGGGCTTCCCTATGGCTACACCTTC.

CDR3 sequence (DNA): TGTGCCAGCAGCGTAAGCGGACTAGCGGGGGGGCCGCGGACCGGGGAGCTGTTTTTT. Amino acids: CASSVSGLAGGPRTGELFF. The gene calls are TRBV9 and TRBJ2-2, with 15 bases identical to TRBD2. CDR1 is SGDLS, CDR2 YYNGEE, per germline. Trimming cost V 1 base and J 5 bases; bases outside gene matches: 9. The CDR3 length is 19 residues.

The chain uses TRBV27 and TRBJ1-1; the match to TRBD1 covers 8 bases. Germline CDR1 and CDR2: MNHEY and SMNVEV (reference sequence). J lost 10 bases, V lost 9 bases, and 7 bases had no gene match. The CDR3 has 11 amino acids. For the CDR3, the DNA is TGTGCCAGTAGTCAGGGGGCTGGAGCTTTCTTT. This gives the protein CASSQGAGAFF.

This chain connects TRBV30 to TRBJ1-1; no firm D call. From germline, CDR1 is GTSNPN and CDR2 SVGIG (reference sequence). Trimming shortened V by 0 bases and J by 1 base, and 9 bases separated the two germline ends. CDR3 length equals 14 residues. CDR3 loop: CAWSVSGWNTEAFF. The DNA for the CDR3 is TGTGCCTGGAGTGTTTCAGGATGGAACACTGAAGCTTTCTTT. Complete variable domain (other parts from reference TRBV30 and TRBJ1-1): SQTIHQWPATLVQPVGSPLSLECTVEGTSNPNLYWYRQAAGRGLQLLFYSVGIGQISSEVPQNLSASRPQDRQFILSSKKLLLSDSGFYLCAWSVSGWNTEAFFGQGTRLTVV.

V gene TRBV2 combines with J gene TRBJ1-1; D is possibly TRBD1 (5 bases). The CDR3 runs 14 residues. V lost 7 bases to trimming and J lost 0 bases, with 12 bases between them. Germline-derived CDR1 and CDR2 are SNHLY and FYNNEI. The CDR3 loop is CASNAGRLNTEAFF. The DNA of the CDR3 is TGTGCCAGCAATGCGGGACGGTTGAACACTGAAGCTTTCTTT.

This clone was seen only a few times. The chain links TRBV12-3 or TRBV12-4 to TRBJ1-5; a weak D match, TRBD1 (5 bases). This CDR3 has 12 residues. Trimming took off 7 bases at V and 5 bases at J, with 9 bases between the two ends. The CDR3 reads CASTRRDQPQHF. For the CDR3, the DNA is TGTGCCAGCACTCGCAGGGATCAGCCCCAGCATTTT.

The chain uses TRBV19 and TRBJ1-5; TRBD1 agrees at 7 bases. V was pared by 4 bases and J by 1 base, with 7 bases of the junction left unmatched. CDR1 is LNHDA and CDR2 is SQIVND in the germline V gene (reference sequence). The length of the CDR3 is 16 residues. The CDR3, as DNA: TGTGCCAGTAGTAGAGACAGGGCAAGAAGCAATCAGCCCCAGCATTTT. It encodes CASSRDRARSNQPQHF.

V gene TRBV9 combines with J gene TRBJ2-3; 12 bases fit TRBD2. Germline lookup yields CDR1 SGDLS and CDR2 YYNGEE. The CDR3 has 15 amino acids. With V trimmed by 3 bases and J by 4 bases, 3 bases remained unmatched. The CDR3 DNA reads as TGTGCCAGCAGCGCTAGCGGGGGGGCAGCAGATACGCAGTATTTT. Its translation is CASSASGGAADTQYF.

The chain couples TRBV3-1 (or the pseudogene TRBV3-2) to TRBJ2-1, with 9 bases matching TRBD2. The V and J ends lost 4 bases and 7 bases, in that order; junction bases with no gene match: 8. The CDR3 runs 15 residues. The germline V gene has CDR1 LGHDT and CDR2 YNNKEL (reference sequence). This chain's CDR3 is CASSPRGGAGNEQFF. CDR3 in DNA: TGTGCCAGCAGCCCCCGCGGGGGGGCGGGGAATGAGCAGTTCTTC.

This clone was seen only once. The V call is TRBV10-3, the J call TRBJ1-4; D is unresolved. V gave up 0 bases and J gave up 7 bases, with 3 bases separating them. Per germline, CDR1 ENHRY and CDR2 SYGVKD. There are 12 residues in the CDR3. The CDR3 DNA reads TGTGCCATCAGTGAGTCTAGTGAAAAACTGTTTTTT. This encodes CAISESSEKLFF.

The CDR3 sequence: CASSLISFTTNEKLFF. The CDR3 region has the DNA TGTGCCAGCAGCTTGATTAGTTTCACAACTAATGAAAAACTGTTTTTT. The genes are TRBV5-8 and TRBJ1-4, with D hard to call. In germline, CDR1 is SGHTS, CDR2 YDEGEE. The CDR3 is made up of 16 amino acids. V was trimmed by 1 base and J by 0 bases, leaving 10 bases between them.